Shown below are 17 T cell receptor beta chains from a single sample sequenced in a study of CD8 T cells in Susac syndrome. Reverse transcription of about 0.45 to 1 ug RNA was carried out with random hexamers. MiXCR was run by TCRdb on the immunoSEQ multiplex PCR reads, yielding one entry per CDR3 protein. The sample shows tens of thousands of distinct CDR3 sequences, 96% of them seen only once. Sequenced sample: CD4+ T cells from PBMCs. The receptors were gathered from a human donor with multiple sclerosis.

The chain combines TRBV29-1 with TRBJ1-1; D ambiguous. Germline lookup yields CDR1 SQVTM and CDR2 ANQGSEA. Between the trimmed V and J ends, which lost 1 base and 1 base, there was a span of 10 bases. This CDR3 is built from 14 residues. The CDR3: CSVEGRGRNTEAFF. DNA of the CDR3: TGCAGCGTTGAAGGACGAGGCCGGAACACTGAAGCTTTCTTT. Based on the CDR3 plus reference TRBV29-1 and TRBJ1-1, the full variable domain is SAVISQKPSRDICQRGTSLTIQCQVDSQVTMMFWYRQQPGQSLTLIATANQGSEATYESGFVIDKFPISRPNLTFSTLTVSNMSPEDSSIYLCSVEGRGRNTEAFFGQGTRLTVV.

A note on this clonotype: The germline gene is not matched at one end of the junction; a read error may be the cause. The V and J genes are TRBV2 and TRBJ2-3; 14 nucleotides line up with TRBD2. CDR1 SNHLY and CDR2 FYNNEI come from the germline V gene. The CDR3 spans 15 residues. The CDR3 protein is CASKRTSGGRDTRYF. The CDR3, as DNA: TGTGCCAGCAAGCGGACTAGCGGGGGGCGGGATACGCGGTATTTT. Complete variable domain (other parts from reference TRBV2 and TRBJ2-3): EPEVTQTPSHQVTQMGQEVILRCVPISNHLYFYWYRQILGQKVEFLVSFYNNEISEKSEIFDDQFSVERPDGSNFTLKIRSTKLEDSAMYFCASKRTSGGRDTRYFGPGTRLTVL.

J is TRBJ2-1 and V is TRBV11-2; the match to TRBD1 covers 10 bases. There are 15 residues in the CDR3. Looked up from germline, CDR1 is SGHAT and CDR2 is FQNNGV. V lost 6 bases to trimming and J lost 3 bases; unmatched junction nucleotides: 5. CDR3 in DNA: TGTGCCAGCAGTCGTGGGACAGGGGTCTACAATGAGCAGTTCTTC. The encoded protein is CASSRGTGVYNEQFF.

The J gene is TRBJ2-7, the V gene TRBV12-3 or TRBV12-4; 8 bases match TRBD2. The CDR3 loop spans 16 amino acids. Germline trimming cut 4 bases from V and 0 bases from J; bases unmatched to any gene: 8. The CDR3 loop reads CASSSGGAQSSYEQYF. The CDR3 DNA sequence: TGTGCCAGCAGTTCGGGGGGGGCTCAAAGCTCCTACGAGCAGTACTTC.

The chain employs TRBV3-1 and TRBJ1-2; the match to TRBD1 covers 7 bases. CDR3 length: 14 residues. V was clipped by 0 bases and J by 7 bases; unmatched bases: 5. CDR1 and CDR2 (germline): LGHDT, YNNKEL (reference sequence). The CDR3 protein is CASSQDLTGIGYTF. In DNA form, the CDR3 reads TGTGCCAGCAGCCAAGATCTGACAGGGATTGGCTACACCTTC. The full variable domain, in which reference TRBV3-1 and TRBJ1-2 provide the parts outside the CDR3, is DTAVSQTPKYLVTQMGNDKSIKCEQNLGHDTMYWYKQDSKKFLKIMFSYNNKELIINETVPNRFSPKSPDKAHLNLHINSLELGDSAVYFCASSQDLTGIGYTFGSGTRLTVV.

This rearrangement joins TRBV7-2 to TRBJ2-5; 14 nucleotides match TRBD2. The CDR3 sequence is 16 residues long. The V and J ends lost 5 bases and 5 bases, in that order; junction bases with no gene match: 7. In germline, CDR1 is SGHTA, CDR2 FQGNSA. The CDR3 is CASSRRLAGGQETQYF. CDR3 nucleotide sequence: TGTGCCAGCAGCCGCCGACTAGCGGGGGGGCAGGAGACCCAGTACTTC.

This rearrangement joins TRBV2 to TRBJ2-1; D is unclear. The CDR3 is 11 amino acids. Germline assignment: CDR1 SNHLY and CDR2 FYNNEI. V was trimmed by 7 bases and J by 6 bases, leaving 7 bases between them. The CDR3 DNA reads TGTGCCAGCATGCTTTCCAATGAGCAGTTCTTC. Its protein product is CASMLSNEQFF.

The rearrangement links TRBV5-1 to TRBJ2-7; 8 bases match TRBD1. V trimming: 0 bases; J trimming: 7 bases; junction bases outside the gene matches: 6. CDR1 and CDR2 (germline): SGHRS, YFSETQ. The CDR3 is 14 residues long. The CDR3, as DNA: TGCGCCAGCAGCTTGGATCAGGGGGCTGGTGAGCAGTACTTC. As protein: CASSLDQGAGEQYF.

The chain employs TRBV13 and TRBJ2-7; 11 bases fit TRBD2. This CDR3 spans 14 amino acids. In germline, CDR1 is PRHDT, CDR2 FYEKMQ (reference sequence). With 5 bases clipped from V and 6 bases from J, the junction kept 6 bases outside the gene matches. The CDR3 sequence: CASSASGGKGEQYF. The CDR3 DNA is TGTGCCAGCAGCGCTAGCGGGGGGAAGGGCGAGCAGTACTTC.

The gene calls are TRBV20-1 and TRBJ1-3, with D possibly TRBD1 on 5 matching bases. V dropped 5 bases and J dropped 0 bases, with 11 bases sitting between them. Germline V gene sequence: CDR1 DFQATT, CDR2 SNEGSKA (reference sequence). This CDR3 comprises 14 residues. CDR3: CSAQDSNSGNTIYF. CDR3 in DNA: TGCAGTGCTCAAGACAGTAACTCTGGAAACACCATATATTTT.

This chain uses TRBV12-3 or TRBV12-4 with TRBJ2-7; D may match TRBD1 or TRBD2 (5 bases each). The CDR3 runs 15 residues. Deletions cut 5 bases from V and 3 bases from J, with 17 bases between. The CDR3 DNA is TGTGCCAGCAGTACAGAGAACCTGGGGGTCTACGAGCAGTACTTC. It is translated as CASSTENLGVYEQYF.

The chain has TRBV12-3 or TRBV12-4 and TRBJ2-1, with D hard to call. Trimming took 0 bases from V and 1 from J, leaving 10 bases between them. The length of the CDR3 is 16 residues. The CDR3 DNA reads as TGTGCCAGCAGTTTAGCGCGCAGGCTTTCCTACAATGAGCAGTTCTTC. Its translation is CASSLARRLSYNEQFF.

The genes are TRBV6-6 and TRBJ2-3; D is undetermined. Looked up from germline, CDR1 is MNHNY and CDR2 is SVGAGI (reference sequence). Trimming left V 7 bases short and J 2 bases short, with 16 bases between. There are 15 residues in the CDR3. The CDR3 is CASTTDPTSTDTQYF. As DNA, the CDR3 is TGTGCCAGCACCACGGACCCCACCTCCACAGATACGCAGTATTTT.

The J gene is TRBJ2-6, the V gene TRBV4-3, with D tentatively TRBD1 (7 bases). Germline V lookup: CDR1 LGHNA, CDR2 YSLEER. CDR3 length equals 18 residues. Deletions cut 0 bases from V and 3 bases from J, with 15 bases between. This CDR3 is CASSQEEGAFGGANVLTF. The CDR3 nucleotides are TGCGCCAGCAGCCAAGAGGAGGGGGCCTTTGGTGGGGCCAACGTCCTGACTTTC.

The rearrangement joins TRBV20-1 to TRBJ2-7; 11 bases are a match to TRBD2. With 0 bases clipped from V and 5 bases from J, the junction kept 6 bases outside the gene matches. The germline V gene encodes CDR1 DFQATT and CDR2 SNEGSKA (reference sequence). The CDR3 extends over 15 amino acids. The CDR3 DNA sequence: TGCAGTGCTAGAGATTTGAGACTAGCGGGGCACGAGCAGTACTTC. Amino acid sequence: CSARDLRLAGHEQYF.

CDR3 nucleotide sequence: TGTGCCTGGAGTTTCGGCGGCTCCTACAATGAGCAGTTCTTC. Translated, it gives CAWSFGGSYNEQFF. The chain joins TRBV30 to TRBJ2-1; D uncertain. The CDR3 is made up of 14 amino acids. The germline CDR1 and CDR2 sequences are GTSNPN and SVGIG (reference sequence). V was cut by 2 bases and J by 0 bases, with 8 bases left in between.

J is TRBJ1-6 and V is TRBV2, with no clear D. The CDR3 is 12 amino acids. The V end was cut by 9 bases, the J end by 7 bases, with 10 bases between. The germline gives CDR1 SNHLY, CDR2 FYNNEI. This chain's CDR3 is CASGASNSPLHF. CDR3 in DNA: TGTGCCAGTGGTGCGTCCAATTCACCCCTCCACTTT.